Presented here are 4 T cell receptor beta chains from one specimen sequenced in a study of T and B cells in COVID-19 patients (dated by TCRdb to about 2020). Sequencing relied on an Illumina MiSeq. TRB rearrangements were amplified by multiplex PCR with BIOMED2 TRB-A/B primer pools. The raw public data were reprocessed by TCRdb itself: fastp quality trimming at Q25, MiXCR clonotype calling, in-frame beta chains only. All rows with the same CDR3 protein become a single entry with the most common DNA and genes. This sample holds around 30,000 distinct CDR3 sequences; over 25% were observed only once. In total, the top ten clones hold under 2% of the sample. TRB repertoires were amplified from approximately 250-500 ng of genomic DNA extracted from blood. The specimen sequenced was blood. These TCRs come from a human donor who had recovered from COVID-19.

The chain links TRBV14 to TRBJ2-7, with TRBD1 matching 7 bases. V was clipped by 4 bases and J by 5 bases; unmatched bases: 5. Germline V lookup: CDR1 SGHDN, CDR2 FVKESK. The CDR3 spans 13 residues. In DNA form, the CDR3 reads TGTGCCAGCAGCCCGGACAGGTCCCACGAGCAGTACTTC. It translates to CASSPDRSHEQYF.

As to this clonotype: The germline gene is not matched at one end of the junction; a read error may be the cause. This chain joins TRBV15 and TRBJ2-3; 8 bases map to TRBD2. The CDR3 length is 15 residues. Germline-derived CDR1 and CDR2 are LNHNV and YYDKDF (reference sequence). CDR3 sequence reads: CASSLREGGTDTQYF. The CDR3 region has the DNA TGTGCCAGCAGCTTACGGGAGGGAGGCACAGATACGCAGTATTTT.

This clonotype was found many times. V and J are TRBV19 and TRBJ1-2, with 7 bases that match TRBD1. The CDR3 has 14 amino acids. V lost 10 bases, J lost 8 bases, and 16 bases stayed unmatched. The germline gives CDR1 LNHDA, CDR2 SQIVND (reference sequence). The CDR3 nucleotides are TGTGCCACTCTTTTTACAGGGGACCGAATCGGCTACACCTTC. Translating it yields CATLFTGDRIGYTF.

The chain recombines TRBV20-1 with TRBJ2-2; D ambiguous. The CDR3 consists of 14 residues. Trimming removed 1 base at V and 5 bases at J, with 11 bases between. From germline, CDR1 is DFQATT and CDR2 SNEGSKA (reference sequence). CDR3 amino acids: CSARASTLTGELFF. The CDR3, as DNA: TGCAGTGCTAGAGCCTCTACACTAACCGGGGAGCTGTTTTTT.